The 22 T cell receptor beta chains below come from one sample, sequenced in a study of T cells in women clearing cervical HPV infection. Clones were read by immunoSEQ multiplex PCR, and TCRdb kept only the in-frame ones, dropping some. The repertoire table contains around 19,000 clones. The specimen was blood buffy coat. These receptors were taken from a woman between 18 and 70 years old with a cervical HPV16 infection that either progressed to CIN3+ or cleared (not recorded which).

As for this clone: The CDR3 extends 3 residues past the end of the read, so its final part is completed from the germline J gene. The chain is built from TRBV7-2 and TRBJ1-2, with D possibly being TRBD1 (6 bases). The CDR3 consists of 15 residues. Germline-derived CDR1 and CDR2 are SGHTA and FQGNSA. CDR3 bases read: TGTGCCAGCATCCTCAATAGCGGGGGGGCCCACGAC. As protein: CASILNSGGAHD. The entire CDR3 is CASILNSGGAHDYTF.

CDR3 sequence: CSGTSGFAETQYF. Incomplete CDR3 DNA: TGCAGTGGGACTAGCGGCTTCGCGGAGACC. The gene calls are TRBV20-1 and TRBJ2-5; 10 nucleotides line up with TRBD2. The read gets to within 3 residues of the CDR3 end, and the germline J gene fills in the rest. The V segment lost 7 bases and the J segment 5 bases; nucleotides outside the gene matches: 7. The germline V gene has CDR1 DFQATT and CDR2 SNEGSKA (reference sequence). The CDR3 loop spans 13 amino acids.

The chain's CDR3 is CASSPRTGEADTQYF. The DNA read from the CDR3 is TGCGCCAGCAGCCCCCGTACAGGGGAGGCAGATACG. This chain joins TRBV5-1 and TRBJ2-3; tentative D call: TRBD1 (7 bases). The read terminates 3 residues before the CDR3 end, so the remaining end is supplied by the germline J gene. Deletions cut 4 bases from V and 4 bases from J, with 16 bases between. This CDR3 is 15 amino acids long. Germline loops: CDR1 SGHRS, CDR2 YFSETQ.

Concerning this clone: From the germline J gene comes the end of the CDR3, since the read stops 3 residues before it. This chain connects TRBV28 to TRBJ2-5; TRBD2 aligns across 8 bases. Per germline, CDR1 MDHEN and CDR2 SYDVKM. There are 18 residues in the CDR3. Partial CDR3 DNA: TGTGCCAGCGGGGTTAATGCTGGAGCGGGGGAGCTCCAGAACACC. Protein: CASGVNAGAGELQNT. The whole CDR3 protein is CASGVNAGAGELQNTQYF.

A word on this clone: At one of its ends the junction is not consistent with the germline gene, which may arise from a read error. The CDR3 DNA, read in part, is TGCGCCAGCAGCCAGGGACTTTCCAAAAACATT. It yields the protein CASSQGLSKNI. From start to end, the CDR3 is CASSQGLSKNIQYF. The genes are TRBV4-2 and TRBJ2-4; a possible D gene is TRBD2 (6 bases). Sequencing ends 3 residues short of the CDR3 end; the germline J gene provides the rest. This CDR3 comprises 14 residues. The germline CDR1 and CDR2 sequences are LGHNA and YNFKEQ.

This clone registers medium-sized (0.01 to 0.1%) by frequency. Coverage ceases 3 residues before the CDR3 finishes, and the germline J gene fills in the end. This chain connects TRBV29-1 to TRBJ2-2; TRBD1 aligns across 8 bases. Unmatched junction bases numbered 9, after V lost 7 bases and J lost 5 bases. This CDR3 has 14 residues. Germline assignment: CDR1 SQVTM and CDR2 ANQGSEA. Partial CDR3 DNA: TGCAGCGCGGTGGCAGGGGGCTCGACCGGGGAG. It codes for CSAVAGGSTGE. The entire CDR3 reads CSAVAGGSTGELFF.

CDR3: CSARDGGRGFGQPQHF. The CDR3 bases that were read are TGCAGTGCTAGAGATGGCGGCAGGGGGTTTGGTCAGCCC. The chain carries TRBV20-1 and TRBJ1-5, with TRBD1 matching over 7 bases. From the germline J gene comes the end of the CDR3, since the read stops 3 residues before it. In germline, CDR1 is DFQATT, CDR2 SNEGSKA (reference sequence). With V trimmed by 0 bases and J by 6 bases, 11 bases remained unmatched. CDR3 length: 16 residues.

Of note for this clone: The read terminates 3 residues before the CDR3 end, so the remaining end is supplied by the germline J gene. The chain employs TRBV7-7 and TRBJ2-2, with a tentative D call TRBD1 (6 bases). Germline lookup yields CDR1 SSHAT and CDR2 FNYEAQ (reference sequence). The CDR3 is 15 amino acids. The germline V and J ends were trimmed by 5 bases and 1 base, with 11 bases remaining between them. The CDR3 is CASSLDSLNTGELFF. CDR3 bases read: TGTGCCAGCAGCCTGGACAGCCTGAACACCGGGGAG.

Details on this clone: The sequenced fragment ends 3 residues before the CDR3 boundary, so the rest is inferred from the germline J gene. V is TRBV29-1 and J is TRBJ2-7, with a tentative D call TRBD1 (5 bases). Trimming left V 4 bases short and J 2 bases short, with 9 bases between. The CDR3 loop spans 12 amino acids. Per germline, CDR1 SQVTM and CDR2 ANQGSEA. CDR3 DNA, as far as it was read: TGCAGCGTTGCGGACACTCCCTACGAG. Translating it yields CSVADTPYE. The whole CDR3 reads CSVADTPYEQYF.

Turning to this clone: The observed sequence ends 3 residues before the CDR3 terminus, with the missing tail filled in from the germline J gene. V gene TRBV6-1 combines with J gene TRBJ2-3, with 12 bases identical to TRBD2. Looked up from germline, CDR1 is MNHNS and CDR2 is SASEGT. This CDR3 comprises 15 residues. The covered CDR3 bases are TGTGCCAGCAGTGAACTAGCGGGGGGGCAAGAGACG. Translating gives CASSELAGGQET. The CDR3, in full, reads CASSELAGGQETQYF.

About this clone itself: The read terminates 3 residues before the CDR3 end, so the remaining end is supplied by the germline J gene. The V call is TRBV7-8, the J call TRBJ2-2, with 10 nucleotides matching TRBD2. CDR1 is SGHVS and CDR2 is FQNEAQ in the germline V gene. Unmatched junction bases numbered 3, after V lost 5 bases and J lost 3 bases. This CDR3 contains 15 residues. CDR3 DNA, as far as it was read: TGTGCCAGCAGCGTTAGCGGGGGGCACACCGGGGAG. Encoded protein: CASSVSGGHTGE. The whole CDR3 sequence is CASSVSGGHTGELFF.

Worth noting for this clone: The sequence runs out 3 residues before the end of the CDR3; the remainder is reconstructed from the germline J gene. The genes are TRBV18 and TRBJ2-1; a possible D gene is TRBD1 (7 bases). Germline V gene sequence: CDR1 KGHSH, CDR2 LQKENI. This CDR3 has 16 residues. Trimming removed 3 bases from V and 0 bases from J, with 12 bases in between. The CDR3 region is CASSPEGQSSYNEQFF. Partial CDR3 DNA: TGTGCCAGCTCACCGGAGGGACAGAGCTCCTACAATGAG.

As concerns this clone: The read terminates 3 residues before the CDR3 end, so the remaining end is supplied by the germline J gene. This chain links TRBV7-2 with TRBJ2-7, with 7 bases matching TRBD1. Germline lookup yields CDR1 SGHTA and CDR2 FQGNSA. CDR3 size: 15 residues. J gave up 2 bases and V 5 bases, and 9 bases lay outside the gene matches. The CDR3: CASSPTGVPPYEQYF. The sequenced part of the CDR3 DNA is TGTGCCAGCAGCCCAACAGGGGTTCCACCCTACGAG.

The CDR3 region is CASSSQRGAQETQYF. CDR3 bases read: TGTGCCAGCAGTTCTCAGCGGGGGGCCCAAGAGACC. The chain uses TRBV7-6 and TRBJ2-5; 9 nucleotides match TRBD2. The CDR3 goes on 3 residues after the read ends, and that part is filled in from the germline J gene. Germline loops: CDR1 SGHVS, CDR2 FNYEAQ. V lost 6 bases, J lost 1 base, and 6 bases stayed unmatched. CDR3 size: 15 residues.

About this clone: The CDR3 end is not reached by the read, which stops 3 residues before it; the germline J gene fills it in. This chain uses TRBV20-1 with TRBJ2-1; maybe TRBD2 (5 bases). There are 13 residues in the CDR3. Between the trimmed V and J ends, which lost 6 bases and 9 bases, there was a span of 18 bases. The germline V gene has CDR1 DFQATT and CDR2 SNEGSKA (reference sequence). The CDR3 protein is CSAHFRSRGEQFF. The DNA read from the CDR3 is TGCAGTGCGCACTTTCGGAGCCGGGGTGAG.

In regard to this clone: The sequence runs out 3 residues before the end of the CDR3; the remainder is reconstructed from the germline J gene. The genes are TRBV28 and TRBJ2-7, with TRBD1 as a possible D gene (6 bases). Germline CDR1 reads MDHEN; CDR2 reads SYDVKM. This CDR3 region has 16 residues. V lost 3 bases and J 3 bases, leaving 18 bases between the germline ends. Incomplete CDR3 DNA: TGTGCCAGCAGTTTCCCATACGCCGGACAGAACTACGAG. Its translation: CASSFPYAGQNYE. The whole CDR3 reads CASSFPYAGQNYEQYF.

On this clone itself: Sequencing ends 3 residues short of the CDR3 end; the germline J gene provides the rest. This sequence joins TRBV5-1 and TRBJ2-3; TRBD1 agrees at 8 bases. The CDR3 extends over 15 amino acids. The V segment lost 3 bases and the J segment 4 bases; nucleotides outside the gene matches: 7. Germline-derived CDR1 and CDR2 are SGHRS and YFSETQ. The chain's CDR3 is CASSSGQGSADTQYF. The DNA read from the CDR3 is TGCGCCAGCAGCTCTGGACAGGGTAGCGCAGATACG.

For this clone: The CDR3 is cut off 3 residues early in the read; its end comes from the germline J gene. This chain joins TRBV30 and TRBJ2-1, with 9 bases aligning to TRBD2. CDR3 length: 13 amino acids. Per the germline V gene, CDR1 is GTSNPN and CDR2 is SVGIG (reference sequence). Trimming took 3 bases from V and 9 from J; bases not matched to a gene: 6. CDR3 residues: CAWRAGGIGEQFF. The DNA read from the CDR3 is TGTGCCTGGAGGGCGGGGGGGATTGGTGAG. Full variable domain (outside the CDR3, taken from reference TRBV30 and TRBJ2-1): SQTIHQWPATLVQPVGSPLSLECTVEGTSNPNLYWYRQAAGRGLQLLFYSVGIGQISSEVPQNLSASRPQDRQFILSSKKLLLSDSGFYLCAWRAGGIGEQFFGPGTRLTVL.

As for this clone: Sequencing ends 3 residues short of the CDR3 end; the germline J gene provides the rest. This chain links TRBV10-1 with TRBJ2-1; 7 positions match TRBD2. The CDR3 covers 17 residues. Per germline, CDR1 WNHNN and CDR2 SYGVQD (reference sequence). V shed 8 bases, J shed 6 bases, and the junction held 19 bases outside the gene matches. CDR3 residues: CASPGCGTTQVFNEQFF. The covered CDR3 bases are TGCGCCAGCCCCGGATGCGGGACTACCCAGGTTTTCAATGAG.

Concerning this clone itself: The DNA ends 3 residues before the CDR3 does, and the rest of the CDR3 is filled in from the germline J gene. The V gene is TRBV2, the J gene TRBJ2-3, with unresolved D. Germline V CDR1 and CDR2: SNHLY, FYNNEI. CDR3 size: 14 residues. CDR3 DNA, as far as it was read: TGTGCCAGCAGTGCCCTGGGCTACCAAGAGACG. It specifies CASSALGYQET. The whole CDR3 sequence is CASSALGYQETQYF.

With respect to this clone: The read terminates 3 residues ahead of where the CDR3 ends, so the germline J gene completes it. Other DNA sequences of this sample code for an identical CDR3. The rearrangement links TRBV5-1 to TRBJ1-3; no clear D gene. The germline V gene encodes CDR1 SGHRS and CDR2 YFSETQ. The V end lost 0 bases, the J end lost 0 bases, and 7 bases lay between the germline ends. The CDR3 sequence is 15 residues long. The CDR3 protein is CASSLGASSGNTIYF. CDR3 DNA (partial): TGCGCCAGCAGCTTGGGGGCATCCTCTGGAAACACC.

A remark on this clone: The sequenced fragment ends 3 residues before the CDR3 boundary, so the rest is inferred from the germline J gene. The gene calls are TRBV7-3 and TRBJ2-2; 7 bases are shared with TRBD1. V dropped 6 bases and J dropped 6; count of bases not matched to a gene: 10. The CDR3 consists of 15 residues. CDR1 is SGHTA, CDR2 FQGTGA, per germline. This CDR3 reads CASSQQGFDAGELFF. Partial CDR3 DNA: TGTGCCAGCAGTCAACAGGGGTTTGACGCCGGGGAG.